This record concerns one T cell receptor (beta chain) sequence. Ten or more counts support this clonotype. What antigen it recognizes has not been identified. Per-base qualities were not stored, and no clone one base away is much larger. The sample's time point label, in plain terms: longitudinal time-point 1 (baseline). For unsorted PBMC libraries, 2 million PBMCs were used after storage in RNAlater at -80 degrees C until RNA extraction. PBMCs were separated from peripheral blood using Ficoll-Hypaque density gradient centrifugation and then cryopreserved in liquid nitrogen. The data belong to a study of neurological immune-mediated disorders (dated by TCRdb to about 2019). Describing the broader study: Peripheral blood TCR-beta repertoires from HTLV-I-associated myelopathy (HAM/TSP) patients, multiple sclerosis patients and healthy controls were compared by UMI-based sequencing. The cohort included some 66 subjects: about 15 with HAM/TSP, around 35 with multiple sclerosis, and some 20 healthy controls. Alongside PBMC samples, the set of more than 85 TCR-beta libraries contained longitudinal samples, technical triplicates, and paired CD4+ and CD8+ T-cell subsets that had been sorted. Longitudinal HAM/TSP donors and healthy donors each had 3 time-points at intervals of 3-40 months.

cDNA was synthesized by template-switch 5'RACE using a primer with a 10-nucleotide random unique molecular identifier that tagged each TCR transcript. Over 180 million TCR-beta sequences, covering 15-18 subjects, were produced in each sequencing run. The RNeasy kit was used for extraction of total RNA. TCR-beta VDJ regions were amplified with primers for the TCR constant region and the 5'RACE anchor, using the KAPA Real-time Library Amplification kit. Sample indexes and Illumina adaptors were added in a first PCR, and a second PCR then increased library yield. After Ampure bead purification, the roughly 650 bp TCR product was size-selected on a 2% E-gel SizeSelection system. Before pooling, library quality was assessed on a Bioanalyzer, concentration was determined with Qubit, and library quantification was performed with the Kapa Library Quantification kit. Libraries were sequenced paired-end 2 x 150 bp on an Illumina HiSeq 2500. To increase sequence diversity, about 25-31% phiX was spiked into each library pool. As for the original processing: The quality-filtered reads were processed with the UMI-based MiGEC pipeline, whose error correction step removed more than 90% of the raw TCR sequences. VDJ genes were aligned to IMGT germline references, and clonotypes were defined by unique CDR3 amino acid sequence plus V-J genes. VDJtools evaluated clonal expansion, Shannon diversity and CDR3 relatedness (CalcPairwiseDistances, ClusterSamples); CLCbio workbench built phylogenetic trees. Clones with at least 8 unique UMIs were defined as expanded, with this threshold being based on coefficient-of-variation modelling across technical triplicates. TCRdb itself trimmed the public reads at Q25 with fastp, ran MiXCR and retained productive beta chains. Each CDR3 protein appears once, grouped with its most common genes and DNA. The V and J calls here are based on TCRdb, not the publication. Across this sample there are tens of thousands of distinct CDR3 sequences, with roughly 10% seen only once. The ten largest clones represent 5% to 8.5% of the sample.

What the work shows at the level of the full study, not this receptor alone: Expanded clones from different subjects shared no identical CDR3 amino acid sequences, which suggests that TCR-beta repertoires were private in all groups. The highest TCR clonal expansion was observed in HAM/TSP patients, whereas the lowest was observed in MS patients, even when compared with healthy controls.

Based on the germline V gene, the CDR1 and CDR2 sequences are MNHEY and SVGEGT. The CDR3 sequence holds 14 residues, the cysteine and phenylalanine included. The only DNA kept is the CDR3, 42 bases in frame from the first base. Trimming removed 10 bases from V and 6 bases from J; the gene matches leave 10 bases unexplained. The TCR originated in a male donor with HTLV-1-associated myelopathy (HAM/TSP). In this chain, TRBV6-2 or TRBV6-3 is recombined with TRBJ2-2; 8 of the junction bases match TRBD1. Sample: PBMCs. The bases are TGTGCCACAACGATCAGGGGGCCGGCCGGGGAGCTGTTTTTT. Its coded protein is CATTIRGPAGELFF.